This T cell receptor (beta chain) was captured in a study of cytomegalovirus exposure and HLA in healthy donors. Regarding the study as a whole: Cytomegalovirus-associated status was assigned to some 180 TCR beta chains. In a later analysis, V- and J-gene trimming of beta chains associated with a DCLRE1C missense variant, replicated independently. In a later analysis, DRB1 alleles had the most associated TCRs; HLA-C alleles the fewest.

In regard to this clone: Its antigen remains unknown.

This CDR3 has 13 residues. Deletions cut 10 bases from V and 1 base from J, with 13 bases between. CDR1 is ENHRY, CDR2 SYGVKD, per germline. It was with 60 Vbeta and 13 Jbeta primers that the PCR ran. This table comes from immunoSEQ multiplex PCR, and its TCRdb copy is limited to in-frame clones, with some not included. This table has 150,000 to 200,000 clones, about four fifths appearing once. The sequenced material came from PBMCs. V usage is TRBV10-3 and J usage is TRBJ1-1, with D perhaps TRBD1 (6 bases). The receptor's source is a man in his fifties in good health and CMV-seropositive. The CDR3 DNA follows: TGTGCCACTGACCAGACAGGGAACACTGAAGCTTTCTTT. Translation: CATDQTGNTEAFF.